Listed below are T cell receptor beta chains from one sample, sequenced in a study of T-cell reconstitution after alpha-beta-depleted transplantation in children. From the PCR reads, TCRdb called clonotypes with MiXCR, one entry per CDR3 protein. The sample carries fewer than 700,000 distinct CDR3 sequences, roughly 13% recorded once. The sample here was PBMCs, mostly from graft donor cells, taken 360 days after TCRalphabeta/CD19-depleted stem cell transplant. Every receptor here comes from a male patient under 18 who had a stem cell transplant for acute myeloid leukemia, so the T cells may come from the graft donor. CDR3s include the opening cysteine and the closing phenylalanine or tryptophan. The order of the fields is D gene, clone size, V gene, J gene, CDR3 protein, CDR3 DNA. D genes are given only for firm matches. Size is omitted from some rows. Given values are once, few, many or a class for expanded clones.

-	-	TRBV28	TRBJ2-7	CASSSPGRYEQYF	TGTGCCAGCAGTTCCCCGGGTCGCTACGAGCAGTACTTC
TRBD1	-	TRBV29-1	TRBJ1-4	CSVVVTGGNEKLFF	TGCAGCGTTGTGGTTACAGGGGGTAATGAAAAACTGTTTTTT
TRBD2	-	TRBV29-1	TRBJ2-7	CSVGAVAGGPAGVQYF	TGCAGCGTTGGGGCAGTAGCGGGAGGACCCGCCGGGGTGCAGTACTTC
TRBD1	few	TRBV19	TRBJ2-3	CASSIDRVSTDTQYF	TGTGCCAGTAGTATTGACAGGGTTAGCACAGATACGCAGTATTTT
-	few	TRBV28	TRBJ2-7	CASGPVGGNLYEQYF	TGTGCCAGCGGACCTGTGGGGGGCAATCTATACGAGCAGTACTTC
TRBD2	-	TRBV20-1	TRBJ2-2	CSARGSASGRAAGELFF	TGCAGTGCTAGGGGGTCCGCTAGCGGGAGGGCCGCCGGGGAGCTGTTTTTT
-	few	TRBV5-1	TRBJ2-2	CASSRGRTGTGELFF	TGCGCCAGCAGTCGGGGGCGCACAGGGACCGGGGAGCTGTTTTTT
-	few	TRBV4-3	TRBJ2-1	CASSQAANEQFF	TGCGCCAGCAGCCAAGCAGCAAATGAGCAGTTCTTC
-	few	TRBV20-1	TRBJ1-1	CSARDGMNTEAFF	TGCAGTGCTAGAGACGGCATGAACACTGAAGCTTTCTTT
TRBD1	-	TRBV6-2/TRBV6-3	TRBJ1-5	CASSYDRVLQPQHF	TGTGCCAGCAGTTACGACAGGGTCTTGCAGCCCCAGCATTTT
-	many	TRBV28	TRBJ1-1	CASRTGSLEAFF	TGTGCCAGCAGGACAGGCTCTCTTGAAGCTTTCTTT
-	many	TRBV2	TRBJ2-7	CASSGLVDRGYYEQYF	TGTGCCAGCAGTGGTTTAGTGGACAGAGGATACTACGAGCAGTACTTC
TRBD1	few	TRBV28	TRBJ1-1	CASSSGTGGPNTEAFF	TGTGCCAGCAGTTCCGGGACAGGGGGCCCGAACACTGAAGCTTTCTTT
-	-	TRBV12-3/TRBV12-4	TRBJ2-2	CASSFLAWNTGELFF	TGTGCCAGCAGTTTTCTAGCTTGGAATACCGGGGAGCTGTTTTTT
TRBD1	-	TRBV29-1	TRBJ2-7	CSVAESETGLYF	TGCAGCGTCGCCGAGTCTGAGACAGGGCTGTACTTC
-	few	TRBV5-6	TRBJ1-1	CASSLRITEAFF	TGTGCCAGCAGCTTGCGGATCACTGAAGCTTTCTTT
TRBD1	-	TRBV28	TRBJ2-7	CASSQRQGDEQYF	TGTGCCAGCAGCCAACGACAGGGAGACGAGCAGTACTTC
-	few	TRBV7-6	TRBJ1-5	CASSLAPVEGNQPQHF	TGTGCCAGCAGCTTGGCCCCGGTCGAGGGCAATCAGCCCCAGCATTTT
TRBD2	many	TRBV27	TRBJ2-7	CASSAPLAETYEQYF	TGTGCCAGCAGTGCTCCACTAGCGGAGACCTACGAGCAGTACTTC
-	-	TRBV12-3/TRBV12-4	TRBJ2-5	CASSSYLRGGETQYF	TGTGCCAGCAGTTCGTATCTCAGGGGAGGGGAGACCCAGTACTTC
-	-	TRBV27	TRBJ2-6	CASGIDAFSGANVLTF	TGTGCCAGCGGTATCGACGCATTCTCTGGGGCCAACGTCCTGACTTTC
TRBD1	few	TRBV28	TRBJ1-2	CASSYTGAGGYTF	TGTGCCAGCAGTTATACAGGGGCAGGTGGCTACACCTTC
TRBD2	-	TRBV28	TRBJ2-2	CASRGGRASWNTGELFF	TGTGCCAGCAGGGGCGGGAGGGCCTCATGGAACACCGGGGAGCTGTTTTTT
-	many	TRBV12-3/TRBV12-4	TRBJ1-5	CASSFAGSHQPQHF	TGTGCCAGCAGTTTTGCAGGGAGTCATCAGCCCCAGCATTTT
-	few	TRBV5-1	TRBJ2-6	CASSLEKGWSGANVLTF	TGCGCCAGCAGCTTGGAAAAGGGATGGTCTGGGGCCAACGTCCTGACTTTC